These 10 T cell receptor beta chains came from one sample sequenced in a study of T-cell memory formation after mild COVID-19. A single record per CDR3 protein comes from TCRdb applying MiXCR to the 5' RACE reads. Of 55,000 to 65,000 distinct CDR3 sequences in the sample, approximately 9.5% were seen once. Sequencing was carried out using PBMCs or a T cell subset sorted from them (not recorded which). The source of these receptors is a man between 18 and 35 years old who had mild COVID-19 (a few samples of this study predate the infection). Cell type and time point are not known.

This clonotype came up a few times. The rearrangement uses TRBV29-1 and TRBJ1-2; D gene uncertain. Germline V gene sequence: CDR1 SQVTM, CDR2 ANQGSEA. The CDR3 length is 12 residues. Deletions cut 4 bases from V and 3 bases from J, with 9 bases between. The CDR3 here is CSVAEVDYGYTF. In nucleotides, the CDR3 is TGCAGCGTTGCCGAGGTCGACTATGGCTACACCTTC.

This clonotype was recorded a few times. The chain links TRBV10-3 to TRBJ2-5; the match to TRBD1 covers 7 bases. The CDR3 has 14 residues. With 5 bases clipped from V and 3 bases from J, the junction kept 6 bases outside the gene matches. The germline V gene encodes CDR1 ENHRY and CDR2 SYGVKD. The chain's CDR3 is CAISSTGTEETQYF. DNA of the CDR3: TGTGCCATCAGTTCAACCGGGACAGAAGAGACCCAGTACTTC.

The rearrangement links TRBV28 to TRBJ1-1; unclear D gene. The germline V and J ends were trimmed by 4 bases and 1 base, with 7 bases remaining between them. The CDR3 sequence is 13 residues long. Per the germline V gene, CDR1 is MDHEN and CDR2 is SYDVKM. The CDR3 sequence is CASSSPGNTEAFF. CDR3 coding DNA: TGTGCCAGCAGTTCGCCTGGGAACACTGAAGCTTTCTTT. The entire variable domain, with the rest obtained from reference TRBV28 and TRBJ1-1, is as follows: DVKVTQSSRYLVKRTGEKVFLECVQDMDHENMFWYRQDPGLGLRLIYFSYDVKMKEKGDIPEGYSVSREKKERFSLILESASTNQTSMYLCASSSPGNTEAFFGQGTRLTVV.

This chain links TRBV7-3 with TRBJ1-1, with unresolved D. The germline CDR1 and CDR2 sequences are SGHTA and FQGTGA. The CDR3 loop spans 13 amino acids. Deletions cut 6 bases from V and 0 bases from J, with 8 bases between. The CDR3 loop reads CASSSGLNTEAFF. The CDR3 bases are TGTGCCAGCAGTTCAGGTCTGAACACTGAAGCTTTCTTT.

This clonotype was counted between two and nine times. The chain carries TRBV5-1 and TRBJ2-3; 7 bases are a match to TRBD1. Germline V gives CDR1 SGHRS, CDR2 YFSETQ. Trimming took 4 bases from V and 0 from J; bases not matched to a gene: 8. The CDR3 is 16 residues long. The DNA for the CDR3 is TGCGCCAGCAGCGCGAGACAGGGTCAGAGCACAGATACGCAGTATTTT. Translated, it gives CASSARQGQSTDTQYF. The full variable domain, with the rest looked up from reference TRBV5-1 and TRBJ2-3, is KAGVTQTPRYLIKTRGQQVTLSCSPISGHRSVSWYQQTPGQGLQFLFEYFSETQRNKGNFPGRFSGRQFSNSRSEMNVSTLELGDSALYLCASSARQGQSTDTQYFGPGTRLTVL.

This clonotype appeared a few times. CDR3 nucleotide sequence: TGTGCCAGCAGCTTGGACGCCGGGACCAAACTGTTTTTT. Protein product: CASSLDAGTKLFF. This chain uses TRBV7-2 with TRBJ1-4; the D gene is possibly TRBD1 (5 bases). The CDR3 contains 13 residues. The germline gives CDR1 SGHTA, CDR2 FQGNSA. V was clipped by 3 bases and J by 11 bases, with 13 bases between them.

This clonotype has a count of ten or more. J is TRBJ1-1 and V is TRBV7-9; 10 bases match TRBD1. V was pared by 8 bases and J by 5 bases, with 11 bases of the junction left unmatched. CDR1 is SEHNR, CDR2 FQNEAQ, per germline (reference sequence). The length of the CDR3 is 15 residues. The CDR3 DNA is TGTGCCAGCCCAACCTGGGGACAGGGGTATACTGAAGCTTTCTTT. This translates into CASPTWGQGYTEAFF.

This clonotype was recorded a few times. The chain couples TRBV6-5 to TRBJ1-1; D not certain. Germline CDR1 is MNHEY and CDR2 is SVGAGI. The CDR3 runs 13 residues. Trimming pared 2 bases from V and 4 bases from J, leaving 8 bases between. The DNA for the CDR3 is TGTGCCAGCAGTTACGACTCTCTCACTGAAGCTTTCTTT. This gives the protein CASSYDSLTEAFF.

The count of this clonotype is one. This rearrangement joins TRBV5-1 to TRBJ1-1, with D hard to call. The CDR3 runs 14 residues. With 4 bases removed from V and 1 base from J, the gap between germline ends came to 11 bases. Germline V lookup: CDR1 SGHRS, CDR2 YFSETQ. The CDR3: CASSPEGRNTEAFF. CDR3 DNA: TGCGCCAGCAGCCCAGAAGGGAGGAACACTGAAGCTTTCTTT. Based on the CDR3 plus reference TRBV5-1 and TRBJ1-1, the full variable domain is KAGVTQTPRYLIKTRGQQVTLSCSPISGHRSVSWYQQTPGQGLQFLFEYFSETQRNKGNFPGRFSGRQFSNSRSEMNVSTLELGDSALYLCASSPEGRNTEAFFGQGTRLTVV.

The chain uses TRBV5-6 and TRBJ2-7; D is possibly TRBD1 (6 bases). The V and J ends lost 4 bases and 5 bases respectively, with 19 bases between them. Germline V gives CDR1 SGHDT, CDR2 YYEEEE. CDR3 length equals 15 residues. The CDR3 loop reads CASSLSGVLKDEQYF. DNA for the CDR3: TGTGCCAGCAGCCTATCAGGGGTCCTCAAGGACGAGCAGTACTTC.